These 2 T cell receptor beta chains came from one sample sequenced in a study of identical twins. One entry per CDR3 protein results from TCRdb running MiXCR on the 5' RACE reads. The repertoire includes around 490,000 distinct CDR3 sequences, approximately 14% of them detected once, and approximately 1% sits in the top ten. This same sample was also part of a study on yellow fever vaccine responses in identical twins.

The sample comprised CD4+ T cells sorted from blood. These receptors originate from a woman younger than 30 in good health.

This clonotype was counted a few times. This chain links TRBV29-1 with TRBJ1-4; D call uncertain. V lost 5 bases to trimming and J lost 8 bases, with 12 bases between them. The CDR3 totals 12 residues. Looked up from germline, CDR1 is SQVTM and CDR2 is ANQGSEA. In nucleotides, the CDR3 is TGCAGCGTTCAAGGGAATGGAGAAAAACTGTTTTTT. The encoded protein is CSVQGNGEKLFF.

The chain uses TRBV20-1 and TRBJ2-2; D may be TRBD1 (6 bases). Germline CDR1 reads DFQATT; CDR2 reads SNEGSKA (reference sequence). The CDR3 has 14 amino acids. V was trimmed by 5 bases and J by 1 base, leaving 11 bases between them. The CDR3 DNA sequence: TGCAGTGCTGGCGGACAGAAGAACACCGGGGAGCTGTTTTTT. Protein product: CSAGGQKNTGELFF.